One and the same sample provided the 24 T cell receptor gamma chains below, sequenced in a study of Vδ1+ human thymocytes. The template was reverse-transcribed extracted RNA. Multiplex PCR used pooled V-gene forward primers and a constant-region reverse primer to amplify CDR3s. TCRdb called clones anew from the multiplex PCR reads with CATT. Of tens of thousands of gamma-chain clones listed, around 18% are singletons. Regarding the study as a whole: Highly polyclonal TRG and TRD repertoires with Gaussian CDR3 length distributions appeared in thymus.

Which antigens these TCRs recognize remains unknown. Sequenced material: Vdelta1+ gamma-delta thymocytes from the thymus. Subset specified: FACS-sorted CD3+ TCRalphabeta- TCRVdelta1+ TCRVdelta2- thymocytes. All receptors come from a boy younger than two who had congenital heart surgery.

This clone was counted between two and nine times. This chain uses TRGV9 with TRGJ1 or TRGJ2. The CDR3 covers 13 residues. Trimming cost V 2 bases and J 5 bases; bases outside gene matches: 6. Per germline, CDR1 GITISATS and CDR2 ISYDGTV (reference sequence). The DNA for the CDR3 is TGTGCCTTGTGGGAGGCCTTACATTATAAGAAACTCTTT. Translating gives CALWEALHYKKLF.

This chain uses TRGV4 with TRGJ1 or TRGJ2. This CDR3 region has 14 residues. J was trimmed by 1 base and V by 3 bases; bases with no gene match: 6. The germline CDR1 and CDR2 sequences are EGSTGY and YDSYTSSV. CDR3 coding DNA: TGTGCCACCTGGGATCTCTGTAATTATTATAAGAAACTCTTT. This codes for CATWDLCNYYKKLF.

On this clone: A much bigger clone sits one base away, suggesting this may be a read error. The chain links TRGV2 to TRGJ1 or TRGJ2. The CDR3 totals 11 residues. Germline loops: CDR1 EGSNGY, CDR2 YDSYNSKV. V lost 0 bases to trimming and J lost 9 bases; unmatched junction nucleotides: 2. CDR3 sequence (DNA): TGTGCCACCTGGGACGGGTTTAAGAAACTCTTT. As protein: CATWDGFKKLF.

This clone has more than one count but fewer than ten. J is TRGJP1 and V is TRGV2. CDR3 size: 11 residues. Trimming cost V 0 bases and J 12 bases; bases outside gene matches: 1. Germline V gives CDR1 EGSNGY, CDR2 YDSYNSKV. CDR3 in amino acids: CATWDGRFKIF. In DNA, the CDR3 is TGTGCCACCTGGGACGGGCGGTTCAAGATATTT.

V is TRGV2 and J is TRGJ1 or TRGJ2. J gave up 8 bases and V 0 bases, and 4 bases lay outside the gene matches. The CDR3 length is 12 residues. CDR1 is EGSNGY and CDR2 is YDSYNSKV in the germline V gene. CDR3: CATWDGFNKKLF. The CDR3 DNA sequence: TGTGCCACCTGGGACGGGTTTAATAAGAAACTCTTT.

This clone appeared a few times. This sample includes further DNA sequences coding for the same CDR3. The J gene is TRGJ1 or TRGJ2, the V gene TRGV9. This CDR3 region has 12 residues. Germline V gives CDR1 GITISATS, CDR2 ISYDGTV (reference sequence). Germline trimming cut 1 base from V and 7 bases from J; bases unmatched to any gene: 4. This CDR3 reads CALWEVEYKKLF. The CDR3 DNA reads as TGTGCCTTGTGGGAGGTAGAATATAAGAAACTCTTT.

This clone was recorded a few times. This CDR3 is also generated by other DNA sequences in the sample. The chain is built from TRGV5 and TRGJ1 or TRGJ2. CDR1 is VINAFY and CDR2 is YDVSNSKD in the germline V gene. The CDR3 is 14 residues long. V shed 0 bases, J shed 3 bases, and the junction held 5 bases outside the gene matches. Written as DNA, the CDR3 is TGTGCCACCTGGGACAGGCGCCGTTATTATAAGAAACTCTTT. Protein product: CATWDRRRYYKKLF.

Note on this clone: In the same sample, other DNA sequences code for this CDR3. This sequence joins TRGV9 and TRGJP2. Germline V gene data show CDR1 as GITISATS and CDR2 as ISYDGTV (reference sequence). The CDR3 totals 14 residues. The ends lost 3 bases at V and 2 bases at J; junction bases unmatched: 3. CDR3 in DNA: TGTGCCTTGTGGGAGTCGAGTAGTGATTGGATCAAGACGTTT. Its translation is CALWESSSDWIKTF.

V and J are TRGV4 and TRGJP1. Germline trimming cut 0 bases from V and 3 bases from J; bases unmatched to any gene: 7. Germline CDR1 and CDR2: EGSTGY and YDSYTSSV. The CDR3 consists of 16 residues. The CDR3 coding sequence is TGTGCCACCTGGGATGGGCCTGGGGCCACTGGTTGGTTCAAGATATTT. It translates to CATWDGPGATGWFKIF.

This clone was detected only a few times. This could be a read error, since a much larger clone is one nucleotide away. J is TRGJ1 or TRGJ2 and V is TRGV3. The CDR3 totals 13 residues. CDR1 is VTNTFY and CDR2 is YDVSTARD in the germline V gene (reference sequence). The ends lost 6 bases at V and 0 bases at J; junction bases unmatched: 5. This CDR3 reads CATWYSNYYKKLF. CDR3 sequence (DNA): TGTGCCACCTGGTATTCGAATTATTATAAGAAACTCTTT.

This clone has just a few counts. This chain uses TRGV2 with TRGJ1 or TRGJ2. The CDR3 spans 12 residues. Germline CDR1 reads EGSNGY; CDR2 reads YDSYNSKV. With 4 bases clipped from V and 4 bases from J, the junction kept 4 bases outside the gene matches. CDR3 sequence: CATWERYYKKLF. CDR3 DNA sequence: TGTGCCACCTGGGAACGCTATTATAAGAAACTCTTT.

This clone was seen a few times. The chain employs TRGV9 and TRGJ1 or TRGJ2. The CDR3 is 13 amino acids. The V segment lost 0 bases and the J segment 12 bases; nucleotides outside the gene matches: 11. Germline V gives CDR1 GITISATS, CDR2 ISYDGTV (reference sequence). The CDR3 sequence is CALWEVPMVGKLF. The CDR3 DNA follows: TGTGCCTTGTGGGAGGTGCCCATGGTCGGGAAACTCTTT.

This clone was seen once. The rearrangement joins TRGV4 to TRGJ1 or TRGJ2. Germline V gives CDR1 EGSTGY, CDR2 YDSYTSSV. CDR3 length equals 15 residues. J gave up 9 bases and V 3 bases, and 17 bases lay outside the gene matches. For the CDR3, the DNA is TGTGCCACCTGGGATCAGGAGGTTAGGGTTTCTAAGAAACTCTTT. Residues: CATWDQEVRVSKKLF.

J is TRGJ1 or TRGJ2 and V is TRGV5. CDR3 length: 15 residues. In germline, CDR1 is VINAFY, CDR2 YDVSNSKD. V lost 0 bases, J lost 0 bases, and 5 bases stayed unmatched. The CDR3 DNA sequence: TGTGCCACCTGGGACAGGACCCGGAATTATTATAAGAAACTCTTT. Its translation is CATWDRTRNYYKKLF.

About this clone: This sample includes further DNA sequences coding for the same CDR3. The chain has TRGV2 and TRGJ1 or TRGJ2. The CDR3 contains 11 residues. J was trimmed by 12 bases and V by 0 bases; bases with no gene match: 5. Germline V gene lookup returns CDR1 EGSNGY and CDR2 YDSYNSKV. For the CDR3, the DNA is TGTGCCACCTGGGACGGGCGTGCGAAACTCTTT. This codes for CATWDGRAKLF.

The V gene is TRGV5, the J gene TRGJ1 or TRGJ2. CDR3 size: 13 residues. Germline CDR1 reads VINAFY; CDR2 reads YDVSNSKD. J lost 3 bases, V lost 2 bases, and 4 bases had no gene match. The chain's CDR3 is CATWDKSYYKKLF. The CDR3 DNA reads TGTGCCACCTGGGACAAATCTTATTATAAGAAACTCTTT.

This clone was found a few times. The sample contains more than one DNA sequence encoding this CDR3. The chain is built from TRGV3 and TRGJ1 or TRGJ2. Germline CDR1 reads VTNTFY; CDR2 reads YDVSTARD (reference sequence). Trimming removed 0 bases from V and 3 bases from J; junction bases left unmatched: 5. The CDR3 extends over 14 amino acids. The CDR3 sequence: CATWDRLIYYKKLF. In DNA form, the CDR3 reads TGTGCCACCTGGGACAGGCTAATTTATTATAAGAAACTCTTT.

There are a few counts of this clone. The chain is built from TRGV9 and TRGJ1 or TRGJ2. J was trimmed by 5 bases and V by 6 bases; bases with no gene match: 1. Germline CDR1 is GITISATS and CDR2 is ISYDGTV (reference sequence). This CDR3 comprises 10 residues. This chain's CDR3 is CALWHYKKLF. CDR3 coding DNA: TGTGCCTTGTGGCATTATAAGAAACTCTTT.

This clone was detected only a few times. V and J are TRGV8 and TRGJP2. The CDR3 consists of 13 residues. The V gene's germline CDR1 is VENAVY and CDR2 YDSYNSRV. V trimming: 5 bases; J trimming: 4 bases; junction bases outside the gene matches: 4. The CDR3, as DNA: TGTGCCACCTGGGTTCTTAGTGATTGGATCAAGACGTTT. It yields the protein CATWVLSDWIKTF.

The chain has TRGV5 and TRGJ1 or TRGJ2. With 1 base clipped from V and 8 bases from J, the junction kept 14 bases outside the gene matches. Germline-derived CDR1 and CDR2 are VINAFY and YDVSNSKD. The CDR3 is made up of 15 amino acids. Written as DNA, the CDR3 is TGTGCCACCTGGGACAGTCTCAGGGGGGGTGATAAGAAACTCTTT. The encoded protein is CATWDSLRGGDKKLF.

The gene calls are TRGV3 and TRGJ1 or TRGJ2. The germline CDR1 and CDR2 sequences are VTNTFY and YDVSTARD (reference sequence). Trimming at V came to 0 bases and at J to 6 bases, leaving 8 bases not matched to a gene. This CDR3 has 14 amino acids. CDR3 sequence: CATWDRREGYKKLF. CDR3 coding DNA: TGTGCCACCTGGGACAGGCGAGAGGGTTATAAGAAACTCTTT.

This chain uses TRGV3 with TRGJ1 or TRGJ2. The J segment lost 3 bases and the V segment lost 6 bases, leaving 14 bases of the junction unmatched. CDR1 VTNTFY and CDR2 YDVSTARD come from the germline V gene (reference sequence). This CDR3 spans 15 amino acids. The CDR3 reads CATWSKTARYYKKLF. CDR3 DNA sequence: TGTGCCACCTGGTCCAAGACCGCCCGTTATTATAAGAAACTCTTT.

The genes are TRGV5 and TRGJ1 or TRGJ2. The germline gives CDR1 VINAFY, CDR2 YDVSNSKD. The CDR3 consists of 14 residues. J lost 6 bases, V lost 0 bases, and 8 bases had no gene match. The CDR3 DNA follows: TGTGCCACCTGGGACAGGTCCCGACTTTATAAGAAACTCTTT. Protein sequence: CATWDRSRLYKKLF.

The chain uses TRGV9 and TRGJ1 or TRGJ2. The germline gives CDR1 GITISATS, CDR2 ISYDGTV (reference sequence). The CDR3 is 15 amino acids. J was trimmed by 3 bases and V by 0 bases; bases with no gene match: 8. CDR3 bases: TGTGCCTTGTGGGAGGTGCAGCATTTTTATTATAAGAAACTCTTT. Residues: CALWEVQHFYYKKLF.